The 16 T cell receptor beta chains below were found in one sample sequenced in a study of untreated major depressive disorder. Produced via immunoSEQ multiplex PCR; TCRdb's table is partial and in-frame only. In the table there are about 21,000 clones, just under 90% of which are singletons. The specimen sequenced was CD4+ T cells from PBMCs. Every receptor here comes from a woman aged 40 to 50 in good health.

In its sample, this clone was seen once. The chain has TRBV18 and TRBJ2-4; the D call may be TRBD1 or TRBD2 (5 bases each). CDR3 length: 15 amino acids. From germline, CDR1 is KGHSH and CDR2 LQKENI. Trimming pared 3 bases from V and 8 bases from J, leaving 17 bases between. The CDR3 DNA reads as TGTGCCAGCTCACCCTGGGGACCCGGAGTTCACATTCAGTACTTC. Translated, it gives CASSPWGPGVHIQYF.

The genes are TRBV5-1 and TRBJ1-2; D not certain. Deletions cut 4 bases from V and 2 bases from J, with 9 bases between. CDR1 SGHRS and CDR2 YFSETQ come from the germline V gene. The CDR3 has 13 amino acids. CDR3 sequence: CASSLTNNYGYTF. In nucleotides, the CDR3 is TGCGCCAGCAGCCTCACGAACAACTATGGCTACACCTTC.

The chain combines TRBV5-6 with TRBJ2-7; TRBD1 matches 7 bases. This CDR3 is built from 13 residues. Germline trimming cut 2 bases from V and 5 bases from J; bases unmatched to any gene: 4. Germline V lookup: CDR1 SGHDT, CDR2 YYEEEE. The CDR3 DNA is TGTGCCAGCAGCTTAACCGACAGGGACGAGCAGTACTTC. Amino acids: CASSLTDRDEQYF.

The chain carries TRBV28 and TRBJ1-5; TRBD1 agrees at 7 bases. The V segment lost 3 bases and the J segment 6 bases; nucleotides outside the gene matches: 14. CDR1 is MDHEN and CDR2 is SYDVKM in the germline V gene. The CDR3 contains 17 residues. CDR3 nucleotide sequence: TGTGCCAGCAGTTTGGGTGAGGGCAGGGGGTCGGGTCAGCCCCAGCATTTT. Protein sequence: CASSLGEGRGSGQPQHF.

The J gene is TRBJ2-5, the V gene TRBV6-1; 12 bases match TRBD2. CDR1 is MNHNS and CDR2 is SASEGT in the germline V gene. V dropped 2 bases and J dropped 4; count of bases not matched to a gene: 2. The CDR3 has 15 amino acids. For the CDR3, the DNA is TGTGCCAGCAGTGAACTAGCGGGAGGGCCAGAGACCCAGTACTTC. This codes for CASSELAGGPETQYF.

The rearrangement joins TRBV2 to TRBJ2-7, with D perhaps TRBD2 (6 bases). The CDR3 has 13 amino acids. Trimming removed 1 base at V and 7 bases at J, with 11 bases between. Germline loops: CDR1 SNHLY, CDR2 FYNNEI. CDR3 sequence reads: CASSEGAGREQYV. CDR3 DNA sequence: TGTGCCAGCAGTGAAGGGGCAGGGAGGGAGCAGTACGTC.

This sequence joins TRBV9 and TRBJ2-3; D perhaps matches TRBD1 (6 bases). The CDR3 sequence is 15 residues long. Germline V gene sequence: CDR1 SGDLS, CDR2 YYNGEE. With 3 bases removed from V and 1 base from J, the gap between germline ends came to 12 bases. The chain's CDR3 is CASSAEQGGTDTQYF. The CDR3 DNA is TGTGCCAGCAGCGCTGAACAGGGTGGCACAGATACGCAGTATTTT. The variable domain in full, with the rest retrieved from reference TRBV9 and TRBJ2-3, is DSGVTQTPKHLITATGQRVTLRCSPRSGDLSVYWYQQSLDQGLQFLIQYYNGEERAKGNILERFSAQQFPDLHSELNLSSLELGDSALYFCASSAEQGGTDTQYFGPGTRLTVL.

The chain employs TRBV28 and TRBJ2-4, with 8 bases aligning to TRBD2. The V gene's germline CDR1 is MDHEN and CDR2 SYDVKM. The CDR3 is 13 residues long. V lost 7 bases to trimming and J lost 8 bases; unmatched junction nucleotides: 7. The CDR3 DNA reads TGTGCCAGCAACCGGGGGGGCGAGGACATTCAGTACTTC. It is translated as CASNRGGEDIQYF. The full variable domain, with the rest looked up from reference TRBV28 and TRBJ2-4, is DVKVTQSSRYLVKRTGEKVFLECVQDMDHENMFWYRQDPGLGLRLIYFSYDVKMKEKGDIPEGYSVSREKKERFSLILESASTNQTSMYLCASNRGGEDIQYFGAGTRLSVL.

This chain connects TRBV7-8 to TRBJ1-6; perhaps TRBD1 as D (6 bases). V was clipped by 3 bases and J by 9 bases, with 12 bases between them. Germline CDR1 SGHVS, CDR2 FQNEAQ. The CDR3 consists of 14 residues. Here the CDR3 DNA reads TGTGCCAGCAGCTTCACGCCAGGGGTTTCACCCCTCCACTTT. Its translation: CASSFTPGVSPLHF. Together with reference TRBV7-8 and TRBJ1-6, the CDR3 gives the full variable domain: GAGVSQSPRYKVAKRGQDVALRCDPISGHVSLFWYQQALGQGPEFLTYFQNEAQLDKSGLPSDRFFAERPEGSVSTLKIQRTQQEDSAVYLCASSFTPGVSPLHFGNGTRLTVT.

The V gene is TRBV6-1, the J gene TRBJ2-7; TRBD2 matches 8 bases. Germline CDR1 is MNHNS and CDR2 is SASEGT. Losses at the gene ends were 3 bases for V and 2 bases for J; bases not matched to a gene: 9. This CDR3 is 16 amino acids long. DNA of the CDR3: TGTGCCAGCAGTGATTACACTAGCGGACTAGCCTACGAGCAGTACTTC. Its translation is CASSDYTSGLAYEQYF.

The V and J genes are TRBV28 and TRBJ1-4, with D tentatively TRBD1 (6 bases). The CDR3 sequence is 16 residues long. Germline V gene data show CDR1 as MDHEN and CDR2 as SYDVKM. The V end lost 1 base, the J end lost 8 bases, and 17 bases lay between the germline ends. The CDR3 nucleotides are TGTGCCAGCAGTTTATTTGGCACAGGGTTGGGAGAAAAACTGTTTTTT. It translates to CASSLFGTGLGEKLFF.

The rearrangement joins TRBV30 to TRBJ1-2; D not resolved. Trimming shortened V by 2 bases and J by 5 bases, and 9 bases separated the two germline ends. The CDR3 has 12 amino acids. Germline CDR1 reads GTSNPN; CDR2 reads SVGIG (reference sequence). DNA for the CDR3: TGTGCCTGGAGTCAAGACGTATATGGCTACACCTTC. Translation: CAWSQDVYGYTF. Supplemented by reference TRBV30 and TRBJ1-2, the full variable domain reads SQTIHQWPATLVQPVGSPLSLECTVEGTSNPNLYWYRQAAGRGLQLLFYSVGIGQISSEVPQNLSASRPQDRQFILSSKKLLLSDSGFYLCAWSQDVYGYTFGSGTRLTVV.

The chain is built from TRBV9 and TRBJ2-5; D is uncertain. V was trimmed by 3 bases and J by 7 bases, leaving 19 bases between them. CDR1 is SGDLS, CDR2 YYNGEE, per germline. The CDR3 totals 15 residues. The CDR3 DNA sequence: TGTGCCAGCAGCGCCCGAGCCAATGAGAGCCCGACCCAGTACTTC. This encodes CASSARANESPTQYF.

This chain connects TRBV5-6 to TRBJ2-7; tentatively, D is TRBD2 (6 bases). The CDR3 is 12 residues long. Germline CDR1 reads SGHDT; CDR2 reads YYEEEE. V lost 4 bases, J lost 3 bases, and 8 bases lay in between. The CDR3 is CASSPGSYEQYV. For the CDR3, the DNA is TGTGCCAGCAGCCCCGGGAGCTACGAGCAGTACGTC.

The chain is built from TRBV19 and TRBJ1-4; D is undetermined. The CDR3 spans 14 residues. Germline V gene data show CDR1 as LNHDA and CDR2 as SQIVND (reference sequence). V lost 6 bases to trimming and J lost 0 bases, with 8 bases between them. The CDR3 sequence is CASSGTATNEKLFF. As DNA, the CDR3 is TGTGCCAGTAGCGGCACTGCAACTAATGAAAAACTGTTTTTT.

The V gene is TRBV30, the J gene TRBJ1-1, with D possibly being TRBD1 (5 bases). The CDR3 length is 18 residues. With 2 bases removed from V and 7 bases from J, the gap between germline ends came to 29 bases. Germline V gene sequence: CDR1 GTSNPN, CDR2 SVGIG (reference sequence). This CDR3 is CAWSSGLSRVSFPFEAFF. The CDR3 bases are TGTGCCTGGAGTAGTGGATTGAGCAGGGTGTCTTTCCCATTTGAAGCTTTCTTT. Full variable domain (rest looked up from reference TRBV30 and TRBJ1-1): SQTIHQWPATLVQPVGSPLSLECTVEGTSNPNLYWYRQAAGRGLQLLFYSVGIGQISSEVPQNLSASRPQDRQFILSSKKLLLSDSGFYLCAWSSGLSRVSFPFEAFFGQGTRLTVV.